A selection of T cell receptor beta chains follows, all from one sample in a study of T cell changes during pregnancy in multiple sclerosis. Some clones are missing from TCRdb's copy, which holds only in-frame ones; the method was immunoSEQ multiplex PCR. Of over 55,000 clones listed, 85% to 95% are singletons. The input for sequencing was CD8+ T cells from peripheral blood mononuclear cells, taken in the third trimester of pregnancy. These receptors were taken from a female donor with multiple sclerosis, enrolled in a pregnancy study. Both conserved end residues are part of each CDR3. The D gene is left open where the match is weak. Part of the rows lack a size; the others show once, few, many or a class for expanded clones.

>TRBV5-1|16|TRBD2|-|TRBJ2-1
TGCGCCAGCAGCTCGATTAGCGGGAGCATAGGGGATGAGCAGTTCTTC
CASSSISGSIGDEQFF
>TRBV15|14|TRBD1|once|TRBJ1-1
TGTGCCACCAGCTTAGGGACAGGGTGGAGTGAAGCTTTCTTT
CATSLGTGWSEAFF
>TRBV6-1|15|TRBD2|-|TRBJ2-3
TGTGCCAGCAGTGAAGTAGCGGGAGGCACAGATACGCAGTATTTT
CASSEVAGGTDTQYF
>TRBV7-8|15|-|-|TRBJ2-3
TGTGCCAGCAGCTTAGGGCAGGCAAGCACAGATACGCAGTATTTT
CASSLGQASTDTQYF
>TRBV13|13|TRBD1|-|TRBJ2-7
TGTGCCAGCAGCTTACAGGGGGCGTACGAGCAGTACTTC
CASSLQGAYEQYF
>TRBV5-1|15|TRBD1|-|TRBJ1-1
TGCGCCAGCAGCTTGTCGGGACAGCCGAACACTGAAGCTTTCTTT
CASSLSGQPNTEAFF
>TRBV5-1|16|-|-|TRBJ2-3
TGCGCCAGCAGCCTAATCAGAGGGATTAGCACAGATACGCAGTATTTT
CASSLIRGISTDTQYF
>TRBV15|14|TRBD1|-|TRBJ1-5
TGTGCCACCAGCTGGACAGGGGGGAATCAGCCCCAGCATTTT
CATSWTGGNQPQHF
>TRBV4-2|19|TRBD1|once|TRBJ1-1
TGTGCCAGCAGCCAAGGGCTCAGGGGGCCCGAAACATTGAACACTGAAGCTTTCTTT
CASSQGLRGPETLNTEAFF
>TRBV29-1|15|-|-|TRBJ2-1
TGCAGCGTGCCTTACCGGGATACAAAAAGGAATGAGCAGTTCTTC
CSVPYRDTKRNEQFF
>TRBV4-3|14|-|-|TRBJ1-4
TGCGCCAGCAGCCAAGATAGGTACAGCGGTAAACTGTTTTTT
CASSQDRYSGKLFF
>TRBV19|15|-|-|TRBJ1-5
TGTGCCAGTAGTATGATGGCAGGGCGCAATCAGCCCCAGCATTTT
CASSMMAGRNQPQHF
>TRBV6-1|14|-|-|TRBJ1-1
TGTGCCAGCAGTGAATCCGTCACGAGCACTGAAGCTTTCTTT
CASSESVTSTEAFF
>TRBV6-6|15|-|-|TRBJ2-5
TGTGCCAGCAGTTCCCTGGACACACCCCAAGAGACCCAGTACTTC
CASSSLDTPQETQYF
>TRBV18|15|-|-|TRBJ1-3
TGTGCCAGCTCACCAAAGCGGAGCTCTGGAAACACCATATATTTT
CASSPKRSSGNTIYF
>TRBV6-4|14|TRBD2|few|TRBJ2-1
TGTGCCAGCAGTGGACTAGCGGGAGGGAATGAGCAGTTCTTC
CASSGLAGGNEQFF
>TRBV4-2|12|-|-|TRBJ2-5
TGTGCCAGCAGCCCGGGGCAAGAGACCCAGTACTTC
CASSPGQETQYF
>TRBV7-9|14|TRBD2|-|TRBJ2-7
TGTGCCAGCAGCTTGACTAGCGGGAGGAACGAGCAGTACTTC
CASSLTSGRNEQYF
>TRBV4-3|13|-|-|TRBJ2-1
TGCGCCAGCAGCCATGGAGAGGGTTTTGAGCAGTTCTTC
CASSHGEGFEQFF
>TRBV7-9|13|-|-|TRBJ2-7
TGTGCCAGCAGCCGCGACACGAACTACGAGCAGTACTTC
CASSRDTNYEQYF
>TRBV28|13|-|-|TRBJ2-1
TGTGCCAGCAGTTTCTCCGAGTCCAATGAGCAGTTCTTC
CASSFSESNEQFF
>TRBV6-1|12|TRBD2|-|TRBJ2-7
TGTGCCAGCAGTCCACGGGGGGTCGAGCAGTACTTC
CASSPRGVEQYF
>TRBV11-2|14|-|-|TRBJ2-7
TGTGCCAGCAGCTCTGATGACAAGTCCTACGAGCAGTACTTC
CASSSDDKSYEQYF
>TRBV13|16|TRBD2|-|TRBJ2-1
TGTGCCAGCAGCTTCCTAGCGGGCTACTCCTACAATGAGCAGTTCTTC
CASSFLAGYSYNEQFF
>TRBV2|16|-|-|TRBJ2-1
TGTGCCAGCAGTGACTCAGGGGAAGGTCTGTACAATGAGCAGTTCTTC
CASSDSGEGLYNEQFF
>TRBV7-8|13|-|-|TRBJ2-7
TGTGCCAGCAGCTCCTTGGACGAGGGCGAGCAGTACTTC
CASSSLDEGEQYF
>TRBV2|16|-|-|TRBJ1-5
TGTGCCAGCAGTGAAGGTCAGGGAATGTATAATCAGCCCCAGCATTTT
CASSEGQGMYNQPQHF
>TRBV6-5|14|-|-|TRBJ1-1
TGTGCCAGCAGTGAACAGGGTCTGAACACTGAAGCTTTCTTT
CASSEQGLNTEAFF
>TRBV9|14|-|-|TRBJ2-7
TGTGCCAGCAGCGCGGGAGTTGGCTCCTACGAGCAGTACTTC
CASSAGVGSYEQYF
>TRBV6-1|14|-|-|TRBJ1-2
TGTGCCAGCAGTGAGGACAGCGCGAACTATGGCTACACCTTC
CASSEDSANYGYTF
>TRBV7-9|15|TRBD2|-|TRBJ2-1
TGTGCCAGCAGCTCACCTTGGGAGGGGTGGAATGAGCAGTTCTTC
CASSSPWEGWNEQFF
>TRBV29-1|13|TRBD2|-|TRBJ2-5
TGCAGCGTTGTTCCCCTAGCGGGAGAGACCCAGTACTTC
CSVVPLAGETQYF
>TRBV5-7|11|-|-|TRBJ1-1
TGTGCCAGCAGCTTGGGGGGACATGCTTTCTTT
CASSLGGHAFF
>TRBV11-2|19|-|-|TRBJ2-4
TGTGCCAGCAGCTCCACACCCGGACGGGGTGGGATATCCAAAAACATTCAGTACTTC
CASSSTPGRGGISKNIQYF
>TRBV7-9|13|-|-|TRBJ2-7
TGTGCCAGCAGCCTTGTGCAAGCCAGGGAGCAGTACTTC
CASSLVQAREQYF
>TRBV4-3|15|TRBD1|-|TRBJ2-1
TGCGCCAGCAGCCACCCCGGGACAGGGCACAATGAGCAGTTCTTC
CASSHPGTGHNEQFF
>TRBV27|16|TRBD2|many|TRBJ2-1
TGTGCCAGCAGTTCCGGAAGACTAGCGGGAGGGAATGAGCAGTTCTTC
CASSSGRLAGGNEQFF